The rows below give T cell receptor beta chains drawn from one sample of a study of blood T cells in healthy people across ages. TCRdb recomputed calls from the 5' RACE reads with MiXCR, one row per CDR3 protein. Of some 1.4 million distinct CDR3 sequences in the sample, around 39% were seen once. The material sequenced was blood. These receptor sequences come from a woman aged 18-35 years in good health. Each CDR3 is given with its conserved first and last residue. The D gene is left open where the match is weak. Clone size is stated in some rows and not others, as once, few, many or a class when expanded.

cdr3_nt	cdr3_aa	clone_size	d_call	v_call	j_call
TGTGCCAGCACTGGGTATAGCCCCGGGGAGCTGTTTTTT	CASTGYSPGELFF	NA	NA	TRBV2	TRBJ2-2
TGTGCCAGCAGTTACCGTTTGGGGTCCGGGGAGCTGTTTTTT	CASSYRLGSGELFF	few	NA	TRBV6-5	TRBJ2-2
TGCAGTGCTGGGACCGCGACAGGGACGGGGAAAGCTTTCTTT	CSAGTATGTGKAFF	NA	TRBD1	TRBV20-1	TRBJ1-1
TGCGCCAGCAGCTTGGGACCGTGGGGTCCAAACTACGAGCAGTACTTC	CASSLGPWGPNYEQYF	few	NA	TRBV5-1	TRBJ2-7
TGCAGTGCTAGTCCCAGGGGGCACAAACTGTTTTTT	CSASPRGHKLFF	many	TRBD1	TRBV20-1	TRBJ1-4
TGTGCCAGCGCGGAGGACAGGGTCTATCATGGCTACACCTTC	CASAEDRVYHGYTF	few	TRBD1	TRBV25-1	TRBJ1-2
TGTGCCTGGATGAGTCCGGGGGGGTTTTCCCACAATGAGCAGTTCTTC	CAWMSPGGFSHNEQFF	NA	TRBD2	TRBV30	TRBJ2-1
TGCAGTGCTGTCGGACAGGGGACACCAATTAGCAATCAGCCCCAGCATTTT	CSAVGQGTPISNQPQHF	few	TRBD1	TRBV20-1	TRBJ1-5
TGTGCCAGCAGTTTGGCCGTTAAGGGCTACGAGCAGTACTTC	CASSLAVKGYEQYF	few	NA	TRBV12-3/TRBV12-4	TRBJ2-7
TGTGCCAGCAGCGGGGGGCACGCGGGGGCCTACGAGCAGTACTTC	CASSGGHAGAYEQYF	NA	NA	TRBV9	TRBJ2-7
TGTGCCAGCTCCCGTCCCGGCCGGGATACGCAGTATTTT	CASSRPGRDTQYF	NA	NA	TRBV28	TRBJ2-3
TGTGCCAGCAGTGAAGGACGGACTAGCAGGGATGATGAGCAGTTCTTC	CASSEGRTSRDDEQFF	NA	TRBD2	TRBV25-1	TRBJ2-1
TGTGCCAGCAGCTTAATGTTTCGGGGGAACCAAGAGACCCAGTACTTC	CASSLMFRGNQETQYF	NA	NA	TRBV7-8	TRBJ2-5
TGTGCCAGCAGTTTCGACCCCAGGGCGAGCAATCAGCCCCAGCATTTT	CASSFDPRASNQPQHF	NA	NA	TRBV12-3/TRBV12-4	TRBJ1-5
TGTGCCTGGACAGGACAGCTTGTAGGCGGCGAGCAGTACTTC	CAWTGQLVGGEQYF	NA	NA	TRBV30	TRBJ2-7
TGTGCCAGCAATGACGGGGGGGCACACACAGATACGCAGTATTTT	CASNDGGAHTDTQYF	NA	TRBD2	TRBV9	TRBJ2-3
TGTGCCAGCAGTGGGCTCGGACGGATGAATTCACCCCTCCACTTT	CASSGLGRMNSPLHF	NA	NA	TRBV27	TRBJ1-6
TGTGCCAACAGTGACAGGCCTTATCCCTACGAGCAGTACTTC	CANSDRPYPYEQYF	NA	NA	TRBV25-1	TRBJ2-7
TGCAGTGCTAGTTGGCTCAGGGAGGGTACCTACGAGCAGTACTTC	CSASWLREGTYEQYF	few	TRBD2	TRBV20-1	TRBJ2-7
TGCAGTGCTAGAGACAGGGGGTTAGACCAGCCCCAGCATTTT	CSARDRGLDQPQHF	NA	TRBD1	TRBV20-1	TRBJ1-5
TGTGCCAGCAGCTTCCAGGACCCGACCACAGATACGCAGTATTTT	CASSFQDPTTDTQYF	NA	NA	TRBV11-2	TRBJ2-3
TGTGCCAGCAGTTACTCTCATGGGGAGCAGTTCTTC	CASSYSHGEQFF	NA	NA	TRBV6-2/TRBV6-3	TRBJ2-1
TGCAGTGTCAGAGAGGTTTTACAGGAGACCCAGTACTTC	CSVREVLQETQYF	NA	NA	TRBV20-1	TRBJ2-5
TGTGCCAGCAGTCCTGTAAGGACAGGGGGAAATCAGCCCCAGCATTTT	CASSPVRTGGNQPQHF	NA	TRBD1	TRBV12-3/TRBV12-4	TRBJ1-5
TGCGCCAGCAGCCCAAGACAGGGAGAGAATTCACCCCTCCACTTT	CASSPRQGENSPLHF	once	TRBD1	TRBV5-1	TRBJ1-6
TGCGCCAGCAGCTTTTTCGCCTTCGGGGGGGAGACCCAGTACTTC	CASSFFAFGGETQYF	few	TRBD2	TRBV5-1	TRBJ2-5
TGCAGTGCCGCCCTCGCCCAGGTTTCCTACAATGAGCAGTTCTTC	CSAALAQVSYNEQFF	few	NA	TRBV20-1	TRBJ2-1
TGTGCCAGCAGCAAACGACAGGGGCGCTCGGAGACCCAGTACTTC	CASSKRQGRSETQYF	NA	TRBD1	TRBV7-2	TRBJ2-5
TGTGCCAGCAGTTTTTGGGACAGGCTCTCTGGGGCCAACGTCCTGACTTTC	CASSFWDRLSGANVLTF	NA	TRBD1	TRBV27	TRBJ2-6
TGTGCCAGCAGTGGACTAGCGGGACGCACCTCCCAAGAGACCCAGTACTTC	CASSGLAGRTSQETQYF	few	TRBD2	TRBV27	TRBJ2-5
TGTGCCAGCAGTATAGGGCTCACCGGCTCCTACAATGAGCAGTTCTTC	CASSIGLTGSYNEQFF	NA	NA	TRBV11-1	TRBJ2-1
TGCGCCAGCAGCCACCTCGGGTTCTCCAATGAGCAGTTCTTC	CASSHLGFSNEQFF	few	NA	TRBV4-1	TRBJ2-1
TGTGCCAGCAGCTTAGGACTATCGGGGGCGAATGAGCAGTACTTC	CASSLGLSGANEQYF	NA	NA	TRBV7-2	TRBJ2-5
TGTACCACCAGTCGTGGGCAGGGGGGAGAGACCCAGTACTTC	CTTSRGQGGETQYF	once	NA	TRBV24-1	TRBJ2-5
TGTGCCAGCAGTGAAGCCCTAGCTAACTATGGCTACACCTTC	CASSEALANYGYTF	NA	NA	TRBV2	TRBJ1-2
TGTGCCAGCAGCGGTGACCTTGAAAAACTGTTTTTT	CASSGDLEKLFF	few	NA	TRBV5-5	TRBJ1-4
TGTGCCAGCAGCTTAACTTTGTGGGGCGGAGTGAGACAGGGGGCAGTGGACATTCAGTACTTC	CASSLTLWGGVRQGAVDIQYF	once	TRBD1	TRBV11-1	TRBJ2-4
TGTGCCAGCAGCTTAAGAGGTGGCGGGGGGGCATCAGATACGCAGTATTTT	CASSLRGGGGASDTQYF	NA	TRBD2	TRBV7-9	TRBJ2-3
TGTGCCATCAGTGAGTCGGCAGGGATTACCTACGAGCAGTACTTC	CAISESAGITYEQYF	many	NA	TRBV10-3	TRBJ2-7
TGTGCCAGCAGTGACGGGAAGGGCCATGGCTACACCTTC	CASSDGKGHGYTF	NA	NA	TRBV2	TRBJ1-2
TGCGCCAGCAGATATTATACAGGGATCGATGAGCAGTTCTTC	CASRYYTGIDEQFF	once	NA	TRBV5-1	TRBJ2-1
TGTGCCAGCAGGATACTAGGGACAGGGAGTAACAATGAGCAGTTCTTC	CASRILGTGSNNEQFF	once	TRBD1	TRBV27	TRBJ2-1
TGTGCCAGCAGCGTTGGGGGGCCCCTCTATGGCTACACCTTC	CASSVGGPLYGYTF	NA	NA	TRBV7-9	TRBJ1-2
TGTGCCAGCAGCTTGTTTACCAGCGGGGGGCCTAGCGAGCAGTACTTC	CASSLFTSGGPSEQYF	NA	TRBD2	TRBV5-6	TRBJ2-7